This TCR beta chain derives from a study of T cell clonality in common variable immunodeficiency. The sample holds many counts of this clone. Read sequence stops 3 residues before the CDR3 end, and the germline J gene provides the missing end. Sequenced by immunoSEQ multiplex PCR; TCRdb stores in-frame clones only, minus some. The sample contains roughly 50,000 clones, none of them singletons. J gave up 8 bases and V 1 base, and 8 bases lay outside the gene matches. This CDR3 has 17 amino acids. Germline values: CDR1 SGHTA, CDR2 FQGTGA. Material: peripheral blood mononuclear cells. V is TRBV7-3 and J is TRBJ2-1, with 13 bases identical to TRBD2. The clonotype originates from a person aged 18-70 years in good health. The sequenced CDR3 bases are TGTGCCAGCAGCTTAATTGGGACTAGCGGGAAATACCATGAG. The encoded protein is CASSLIGTSGKYHE. The full CDR3 is CASSLIGTSGKYHEQFF.